The 23 T cell receptor beta chains given below trace back to one sample, sequenced in a study of CD8 T cells in Susac syndrome. RNA was extracted with the RNeasy kit, and a quantity of about 0.45 to 1 ug was reverse transcribed using random hexamers. Using its own MiXCR run on the immunoSEQ multiplex PCR reads, TCRdb lists one record per CDR3 protein. Of roughly 170,000 distinct CDR3 sequences listed, 93% are singletons. The specimen was CD4+ T cells from PBMCs. The receptors were gathered from a human donor with multiple sclerosis.

The sample holds one count of this clonotype. A read error may account for a junction end that differs from germline. The chain recombines TRBV7-2 with TRBJ2-1; 10 positions agree with TRBD2. Per germline, CDR1 SGHTA and CDR2 FQGNSA. CDR3 size: 14 residues. The CDR3 DNA reads TGTGCCAGCAGCCCGCTGGCTAGCGGGAGATTTCGAGTCTTC. Protein product: CASSPLASGRFRVF.

The chain combines TRBV7-2 with TRBJ1-2; possibly TRBD1 for D (5 bases). The germline V gene encodes CDR1 SGHTA and CDR2 FQGNSA. The CDR3 is 16 residues long. Trimming removed 5 bases from V and 4 bases from J, with 20 bases in between. For the CDR3, the DNA is TGTGCCAGCAGCCGCCCGGAGGGGCCGGGTCTCTATGGCTACACCTTC. Its translation: CASSRPEGPGLYGYTF.

This rearrangement joins TRBV4-3 to TRBJ2-4; D gene uncertain. The V end was cut by 0 bases, the J end by 10 bases, with 10 bases between. Per the germline V gene, CDR1 is LGHNA and CDR2 is YSLEER. This CDR3 region has 13 residues. CDR3 nucleotide sequence: TGCGCCAGCAGCCAAGAATCAGGCCAGATTCAGTACTTC. Translation: CASSQESGQIQYF.

V usage is TRBV3-1 and J usage is TRBJ2-1; D may be TRBD1 or TRBD2 (5 bases each). The CDR3 covers 13 residues. Trimming removed 1 base at V and 7 bases at J, with 8 bases between. Germline assignment: CDR1 LGHDT and CDR2 YNNKEL (reference sequence). CDR3 amino acids: CASSQGGWNEQFF. The CDR3 bases are TGTGCCAGCAGCCAAGGGGGGTGGAATGAGCAGTTCTTC.

This chain connects TRBV15 to TRBJ2-3; no firm D call. In germline, CDR1 is LNHNV, CDR2 YYDKDF (reference sequence). Deletions cut 9 bases from V and 3 bases from J, with 13 bases between. The CDR3 is made up of 13 amino acids. CDR3 coding DNA: TGTGCCACGGCCTCGAGCCGTACAGATACGCAGTATTTT. Its protein is CATASSRTDTQYF.

The genes are TRBV28 and TRBJ2-7; 11 nucleotides line up with TRBD1. Germline trimming cut 4 bases from V and 0 bases from J; bases unmatched to any gene: 5. This CDR3 has 16 residues. CDR1 MDHEN and CDR2 SYDVKM come from the germline V gene. CDR3 amino acids: CASSSPGTGGSYEQYF. The CDR3 DNA is TGTGCCAGCAGTTCACCCGGGACAGGGGGCTCCTACGAGCAGTACTTC.

J is TRBJ2-1 and V is TRBV12-3 or TRBV12-4; D remains unclear. This CDR3 is 12 amino acids long. V was trimmed by 3 bases and J by 10 bases, leaving 10 bases between them. CDR3 nucleotides: TGTGCCAGCAGTTTGGGCAACCCGGAGCAGTTCTTC. Translated: CASSLGNPEQFF.

The rearrangement links TRBV5-1 to TRBJ2-7; D call uncertain. The CDR3 totals 12 residues. V was shortened by 3 bases and J by 5 bases, with 9 bases between the two germline ends. Germline CDR1 is SGHRS and CDR2 is YFSETQ. The CDR3 coding sequence is TGCGCCAGCAGCTCGGGTCAAGACGAGCAGTACTTC. It codes for CASSSGQDEQYF. Supplemented by reference TRBV5-1 and TRBJ2-7, the full variable domain reads KAGVTQTPRYLIKTRGQQVTLSCSPISGHRSVSWYQQTPGQGLQFLFEYFSETQRNKGNFPGRFSGRQFSNSRSEMNVSTLELGDSALYLCASSSGQDEQYFGPGTRLTVT.

This chain uses TRBV7-9 with TRBJ2-7; D may be TRBD1 (6 bases). Germline CDR1 is SEHNR and CDR2 is FQNEAQ (reference sequence). This CDR3 spans 14 amino acids. V lost 0 bases to trimming and J lost 3 bases, with 9 bases between them. The DNA of the CDR3 is TGTGCCAGCAGCTTAGCGCAGGACAGCTACGAGCAGTACTTC. Translation: CASSLAQDSYEQYF.

The chain is built from TRBV6-1 and TRBJ2-3; 7 bases are a match to TRBD2. The CDR3 covers 14 residues. CDR1 MNHNS and CDR2 SASEGT come from the germline V gene. V dropped 1 base and J dropped 4; count of bases not matched to a gene: 2. The CDR3 sequence: CASSEGLAADTQYF. The CDR3 DNA follows: TGTGCCAGCAGTGAAGGACTAGCTGCAGATACGCAGTATTTT.

The chain carries TRBV11-2 and TRBJ1-1; D is possibly TRBD1 (5 bases). The CDR3 has 11 amino acids. V was pared by 4 bases and J by 11 bases, with 11 bases between. Germline V lookup: CDR1 SGHAT, CDR2 FQNNGV. CDR3 loop: CASSSGVLAFF. DNA for the CDR3: TGTGCCAGCAGCTCGGGGGTTCTGGCTTTCTTT.

V is TRBV20-1 and J is TRBJ2-3, with no clear D. V was clipped by 5 bases and J by 4 bases, with 16 bases between them. There are 14 residues in the CDR3. The V gene's germline CDR1 is DFQATT and CDR2 SNEGSKA (reference sequence). The CDR3 reads CSAPSSVGADTQYF. CDR3 nucleotides: TGCAGTGCTCCAAGCAGCGTTGGAGCAGATACGCAGTATTTT.

The chain recombines TRBV7-2 with TRBJ2-7; 14 bases map to TRBD2. V lost 9 bases to trimming and J lost 4 bases; unmatched junction nucleotides: 5. Germline assignment: CDR1 SGHTA and CDR2 FQGNSA. The CDR3 runs to 14 residues. This chain's CDR3 is CASTGTSGSYEQYF. The CDR3 DNA reads TGTGCCAGTACCGGGACTAGCGGGAGTTACGAGCAGTACTTC.

This clonotype appeared once. This chain links TRBV5-4 with TRBJ1-1; no firm D call. The CDR3 contains 18 residues. Germline V gene sequence: CDR1 SGHNT, CDR2 YYREEE (reference sequence). The V gene lost 0 bases and the J gene lost 2 bases, with 20 bases spanning the gap. CDR3 bases: TGTGCCAGCAGCTTGGATTCTGGTCCGGTTGTTTTCAACACTGAAGCTTTCTTT. Protein product: CASSLDSGPVVFNTEAFF.

The rearrangement links TRBV6-2 or TRBV6-3 to TRBJ1-1; D ambiguous. V was trimmed by 5 bases and J by 2 bases, leaving 9 bases between them. CDR3 length: 13 amino acids. Per germline, CDR1 MNHEY and CDR2 SVGEGT. CDR3 DNA: TGTGCCAGCAGTGGTCAGTCTAACACTGAAGCTTTCTTT. Its translation is CASSGQSNTEAFF.

This chain uses TRBV2 with TRBJ2-5; D is unresolved. In germline, CDR1 is SNHLY, CDR2 FYNNEI. The CDR3 loop spans 16 amino acids. V gave up 5 bases and J gave up 2 bases, with 18 bases separating them. In DNA, the CDR3 is TGTGCCAGCAGTCCCCGGCCTCCCCGAGGACAAGAGACCCAGTACTTC. Translation gives CASSPRPPRGQETQYF.

The sample holds one count of this clonotype. The chain employs TRBV27 and TRBJ1-5; D unresolved. V shed 0 bases and J shed 2 bases, with 8 bases lying between them. The CDR3 has 15 residues. Germline V gives CDR1 MNHEY, CDR2 SMNVEV (reference sequence). The CDR3 nucleotides are TGTGCCAGCAGTTTATCCGCTGTAGGCAATCAGCCCCAGCATTTT. Its protein is CASSLSAVGNQPQHF.

The chain carries TRBV25-1 and TRBJ2-2; 11 positions match TRBD1. There are 14 residues in the CDR3. From germline, CDR1 is MGHDK and CDR2 SYGVNS. J lost 7 bases, V lost 4 bases, and 2 bases had no gene match. CDR3 residues: CASSGTGGHGELFF. The CDR3 DNA reads TGTGCCAGCAGTGGGACAGGGGGCCACGGGGAGCTGTTTTTT.

The chain joins TRBV27 to TRBJ1-2; maybe TRBD1 (6 bases). The CDR3 sequence is 15 residues long. CDR1 is MNHEY, CDR2 SMNVEV, per germline (reference sequence). V shed 5 bases and J shed 4 bases, with 17 bases lying between them. CDR3 residues: CASSSDRSSFYGYTF. The CDR3 nucleotides read TGTGCCAGCAGTAGCGACAGGAGCTCCTTCTATGGCTACACCTTC.

The chain uses TRBV4-2 and TRBJ2-7; D not resolved. V dropped 0 bases and J dropped 0 bases, with 6 bases sitting between them. The length of the CDR3 is 14 residues. Germline V lookup: CDR1 LGHNA, CDR2 YNFKEQ. As DNA, the CDR3 is TGTGCCAGCAGCCAAGATTCGAACTCCTACGAGCAGTACTTC. Translation gives CASSQDSNSYEQYF.

The chain has TRBV4-1 and TRBJ2-5, with no clear D. The CDR3 is 13 amino acids. Between the trimmed V and J ends, which lost 1 base and 5 bases, there was a span of 8 bases. From germline, CDR1 is MGHRA and CDR2 YSYEKL. Here the CDR3 DNA reads TGCGCCAGCAGCCAAGCCCCTTTGGAGACCCAGTACTTC. Amino acid sequence: CASSQAPLETQYF.

The rearrangement links TRBV5-6 to TRBJ1-1; 7 bases fit TRBD1. The CDR3 spans 14 residues. Looked up from germline, CDR1 is SGHDT and CDR2 is YYEEEE. J gave up 0 bases and V 4 bases, and 3 bases lay outside the gene matches. This CDR3 reads CASSRRGMNTEAFF. CDR3 nucleotide sequence: TGTGCCAGCAGCCGCAGGGGGATGAACACTGAAGCTTTCTTT.

The chain combines TRBV29-1 with TRBJ2-3; 9 bases map to TRBD2. The CDR3 has 14 amino acids. CDR1 and CDR2 (germline): SQVTM, ANQGSEA. With 6 bases clipped from V and 0 bases from J, the junction kept 4 bases outside the gene matches. The CDR3 region has the DNA TGCAGCGTGGCGGGGGGGACTAGCACAGATACGCAGTATTTT. Amino acids: CSVAGGTSTDTQYF.